This entry describes one T cell receptor beta chain. This sample stems from a study of blood T cell repertoires in COVID-19. About the study: Samples came from the United States, Italy and Spain, spanning acute and convalescent COVID-19. PBMCs, B-cell-depleted T cells, or T cells were the source of the cDNA or gDNA that made up the material.

As handled by the study authors: Scientists estimated how many nucleated cells there were by amplifying reference gene primers. This table comes from immunoSEQ multiplex PCR, and its TCRdb copy is limited to in-frame clones, with some not included. Clone size and the V and J calls come from that table; the DNA yielded D and trimming. The profile shows about 180,000 clones, 80% to 90% of them singletons. The length of the CDR3 is 15 residues. V is TRBV21-1 and J is TRBJ1-5; the table gives TRBD1 as D, unverified against the DNA. TRBV21-1 is a pseudogene locus. This TCR was recovered from a woman between 45 and 60 years old with acute or convalescent COVID-19. The material sequenced was peripheral blood. CDR3 sequence reads: CASSNTTQGNQPQHF. As DNA, the CDR3 is TGTGCCAGCAGCAATACGACACAGGGAAATCAGCCCCAGCATTTT.